This entry concerns a single T cell receptor (beta chain). The sample originates from a study of cytotoxic CD8 clonotypes in ibrutinib-treated CLL. For the study at large: Of the patients, eleven to twelve were relapsed/refractory, around 16 treatment-naive and under 18 IGHV unmutated. Investigators collected response samples after a median approximately twelve months of treatment, range 6 to 36.

Extraction of around 2 micrograms of genomic DNA from cryopreserved PBMCs supplied material for TCR beta libraries. Target depth was 1 in 200,000 to 1 in 1 million T cells, about 10x per clonotype. Sequencing was performed with immunoSEQ multiplex PCR; in TCRdb, only in-frame clones are kept and a portion is missing. The profile shows roughly 130,000 clones, around 90% of them singletons. The sequences come from PBMCs, collected after 12 months of ibrutinib treatment. The receptor's source is a human donor with chronic lymphocytic leukemia.

CDR3 region: CASTLRGVGGITYEQYF. Written as DNA, the CDR3 is TGCGCCAGCACCCTCCGGGGTGTCGGGGGAATCACCTACGAGCAGTACTTC. This chain connects TRBV23-1 to TRBJ2-7, with D perhaps TRBD2 (6 bases). TRBV23-1 is assigned to the ORF class and has an uncertain function. This CDR3 has 17 residues. Trimming took 7 bases from V and 2 from J, leaving 24 bases between them.